This T cell receptor (beta chain) derives from a study of radiotherapy plus CTLA-4 blockade in lung cancer. On the study more broadly: Disease control reached 31%, with objective responses in 15% to 20%.

Libraries were prepared by immunoSEQ multiplex PCR; TCRdb keeps only in-frame clonotypes and omits some of them. This sample has 65,000 to 90,000 clones, with around 87% found just once. Focal radiation with ipilimumab CTLA-4 blockade was given to patients with chemo-refractory metastatic non-small-cell lung cancer. General observations from the study: According to reports, early shifts in blood T cell clones, alongside interferon-beta, forecast response most accurately. After treatment with radiotherapy plus ipilimumab, TCR clones that came from the tumor expanded in blood.

Germline V lookup: CDR1 MDHEN, CDR2 SYDVKM. The CDR3 length is 13 residues. Trimming left V 6 bases short and J 3 bases short, with 9 bases between. A remark on this clone: Its matching antigen is unknown.

This TCR was recovered from a human donor with non-small cell lung cancer that progressed on radiotherapy plus ipilimumab. The V and J genes are TRBV28 and TRBJ1-5; no firm D call. The material was peripheral blood, obtained from a patient treated with radiotherapy plus ipilimumab. CDR3 sequence (DNA): TGTGCCAGCAGCCAAGCACTCAATCAGCCCCAGCATTTT. Residues: CASSQALNQPQHF.